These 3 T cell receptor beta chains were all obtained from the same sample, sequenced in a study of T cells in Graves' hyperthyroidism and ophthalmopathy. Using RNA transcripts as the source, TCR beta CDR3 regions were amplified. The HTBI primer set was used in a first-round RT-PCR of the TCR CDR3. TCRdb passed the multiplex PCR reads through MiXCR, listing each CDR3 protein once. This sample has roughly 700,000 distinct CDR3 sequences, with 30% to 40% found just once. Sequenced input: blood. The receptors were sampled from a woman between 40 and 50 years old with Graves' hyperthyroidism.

As DNA, the CDR3 is TGTGCCAGCAGCCAAGCCGCGAGCGGCACTGAAGCTTTCTTT. Encoded protein: CASSQAASGTEAFF. The rearrangement joins TRBV12-3 or TRBV12-4 to TRBJ1-1, with unresolved D. Trimming stripped 6 bases from V and 4 bases from J, with 15 bases between. The CDR3 loop spans 14 amino acids.

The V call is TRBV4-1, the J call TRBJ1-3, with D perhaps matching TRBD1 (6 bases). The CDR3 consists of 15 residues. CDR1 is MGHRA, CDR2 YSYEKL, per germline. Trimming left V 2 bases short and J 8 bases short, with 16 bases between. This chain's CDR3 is CASSQCPGHRHTIYF. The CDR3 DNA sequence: TGCGCCAGCAGCCAATGTCCGGGACATCGGCACACCATATATTTT.

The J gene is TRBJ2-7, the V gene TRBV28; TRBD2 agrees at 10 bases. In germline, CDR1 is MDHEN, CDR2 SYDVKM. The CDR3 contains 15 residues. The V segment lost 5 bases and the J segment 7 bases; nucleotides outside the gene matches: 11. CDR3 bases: TGTGCCAGCAGTAAACTAGCGGGATTTACCTTGGAGCAGTACTTC. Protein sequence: CASSKLAGFTLEQYF.